This T cell receptor beta chain was profiled in a study of beta chain features in type 1 diabetes. This clone was counted a few times. The antigen is not known. Each donor gave one heparinised blood draw averaging around 120 mL. CD45RO/CCR7/CD25/CD127/CD95/CD27 sorting isolated CD4+ naive, central memory, regulatory and stem cell-like memory cells. As every portion of the isolated RNA was reverse transcribed, the sequencing read expressed TCRB transcripts. Data came from immunoSEQ multiplex PCR; TCRdb stores just in-frame clones and leaves some out. The sample includes 450,000 to 600,000 clones, 30% seen only once; the top ten take around 0.065%. Whole-study results and caveats: Across all four CD4+ subsets, people with type 1 diabetes showed modestly shorter TCRB CDR3s. There was a possibility that cDNA sequencing over-represented cells with high TCR expression.

The germline gives CDR1 PRHDT, CDR2 FYEKMQ (reference sequence). The V gene end was trimmed by 4 bases and the J gene end by 1 base; junction bases not matched to a gene: 12. CDR3 length: 17 amino acids. The TCR sequence derives from a man between 18 and 35 years old in good health. The sample comprised naive CD4+ T cells from blood. This rearrangement joins TRBV13 to TRBJ2-7; 8 positions match TRBD2. The DNA for the CDR3 is TGTGCCAGCAGCTATATGCCGTCACTAGCGGAATCCTACGAGCAGTACTTC. The encoded protein is CASSYMPSLAESYEQYF.